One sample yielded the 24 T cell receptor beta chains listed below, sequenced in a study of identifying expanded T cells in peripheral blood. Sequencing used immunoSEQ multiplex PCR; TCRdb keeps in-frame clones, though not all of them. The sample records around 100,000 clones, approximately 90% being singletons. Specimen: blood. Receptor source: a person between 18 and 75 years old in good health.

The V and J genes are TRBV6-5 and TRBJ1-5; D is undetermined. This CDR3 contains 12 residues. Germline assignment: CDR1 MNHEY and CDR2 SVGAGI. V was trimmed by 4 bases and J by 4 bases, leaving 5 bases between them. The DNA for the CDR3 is TGTGCCAGCAGTTCCATAAATCAGCCCCAGCATTTT. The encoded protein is CASSSINQPQHF.

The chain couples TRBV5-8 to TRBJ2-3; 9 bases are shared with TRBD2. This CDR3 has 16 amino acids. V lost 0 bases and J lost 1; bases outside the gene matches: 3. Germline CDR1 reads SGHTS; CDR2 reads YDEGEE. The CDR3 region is CASSLGAGGGTDTQYF. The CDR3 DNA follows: TGTGCCAGCAGCTTGGGAGCGGGGGGCGGCACAGATACGCAGTATTTT.

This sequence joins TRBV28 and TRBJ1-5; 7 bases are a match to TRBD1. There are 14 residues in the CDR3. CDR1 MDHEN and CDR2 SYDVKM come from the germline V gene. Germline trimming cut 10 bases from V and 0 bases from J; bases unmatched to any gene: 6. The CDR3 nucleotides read TGTGCCACTCAGACAGGGTATAGCAATCAGCCCCAGCATTTT. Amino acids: CATQTGYSNQPQHF.

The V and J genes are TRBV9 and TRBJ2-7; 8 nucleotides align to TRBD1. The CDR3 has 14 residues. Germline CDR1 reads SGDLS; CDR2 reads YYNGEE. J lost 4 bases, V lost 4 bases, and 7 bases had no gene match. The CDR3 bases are TGTGCCAGCAGCATCGGACAGGGTGGGTACGAGCAGTACTTC. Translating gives CASSIGQGGYEQYF.

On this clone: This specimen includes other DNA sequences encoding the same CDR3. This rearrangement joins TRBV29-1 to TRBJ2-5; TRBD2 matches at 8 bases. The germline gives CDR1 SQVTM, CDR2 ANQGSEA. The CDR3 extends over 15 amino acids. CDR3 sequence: CSVSRGGANQETQYF. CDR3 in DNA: TGCAGTGTTTCTCGGGGGGGGGCGAACCAAGAGACCCAGTACTTC.

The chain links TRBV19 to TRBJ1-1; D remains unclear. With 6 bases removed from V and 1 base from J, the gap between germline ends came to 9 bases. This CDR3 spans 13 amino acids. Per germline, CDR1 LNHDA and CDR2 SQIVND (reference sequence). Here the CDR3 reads CASSVDKNTEAFF. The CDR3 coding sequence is TGTGCCAGTAGCGTCGACAAGAACACTGAAGCTTTCTTT.

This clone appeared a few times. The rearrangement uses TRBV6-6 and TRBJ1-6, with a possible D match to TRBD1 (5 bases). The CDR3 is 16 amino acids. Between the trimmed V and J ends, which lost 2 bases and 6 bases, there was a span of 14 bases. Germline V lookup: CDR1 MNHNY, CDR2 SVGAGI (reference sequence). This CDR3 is CASSYTLTEPNSPLHF. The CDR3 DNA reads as TGTGCCAGCAGTTACACGTTGACAGAACCTAATTCACCCCTCCACTTT.

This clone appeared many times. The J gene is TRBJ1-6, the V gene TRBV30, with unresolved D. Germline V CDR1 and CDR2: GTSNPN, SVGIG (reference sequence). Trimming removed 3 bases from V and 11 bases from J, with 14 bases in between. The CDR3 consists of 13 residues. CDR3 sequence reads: CAWSVQDLAPLHF. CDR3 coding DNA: TGTGCCTGGAGCGTCCAAGACCTGGCACCCCTCCACTTT.

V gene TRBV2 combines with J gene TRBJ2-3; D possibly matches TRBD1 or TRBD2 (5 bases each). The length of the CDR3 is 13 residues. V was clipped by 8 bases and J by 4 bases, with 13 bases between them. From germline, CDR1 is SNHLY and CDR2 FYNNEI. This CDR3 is CASGTSRADTQYF. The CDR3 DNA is TGTGCCAGCGGGACCAGCCGGGCAGATACGCAGTATTTT. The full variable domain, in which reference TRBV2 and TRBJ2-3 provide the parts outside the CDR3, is EPEVTQTPSHQVTQMGQEVILRCVPISNHLYFYWYRQILGQKVEFLVSFYNNEISEKSEIFDDQFSVERPDGSNFTLKIRSTKLEDSAMYFCASGTSRADTQYFGPGTRLTVL.

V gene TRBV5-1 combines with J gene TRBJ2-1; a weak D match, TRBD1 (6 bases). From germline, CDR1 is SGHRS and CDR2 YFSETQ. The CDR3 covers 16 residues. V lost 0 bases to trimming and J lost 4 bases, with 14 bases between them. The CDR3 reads CASSLVFGQPYNEQFF. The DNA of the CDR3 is TGCGCCAGCAGCTTGGTTTTCGGACAGCCATACAATGAGCAGTTCTTC. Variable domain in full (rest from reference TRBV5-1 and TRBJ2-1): KAGVTQTPRYLIKTRGQQVTLSCSPISGHRSVSWYQQTPGQGLQFLFEYFSETQRNKGNFPGRFSGRQFSNSRSEMNVSTLELGDSALYLCASSLVFGQPYNEQFFGPGTRLTVL.

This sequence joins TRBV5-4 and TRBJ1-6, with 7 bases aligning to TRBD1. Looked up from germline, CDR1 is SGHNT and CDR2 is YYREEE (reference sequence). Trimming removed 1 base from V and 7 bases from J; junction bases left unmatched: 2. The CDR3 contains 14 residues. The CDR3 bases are TGTGCCAGCAGCTTGAACAGGGGCAATTCACCCCTCCACTTT. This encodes CASSLNRGNSPLHF.

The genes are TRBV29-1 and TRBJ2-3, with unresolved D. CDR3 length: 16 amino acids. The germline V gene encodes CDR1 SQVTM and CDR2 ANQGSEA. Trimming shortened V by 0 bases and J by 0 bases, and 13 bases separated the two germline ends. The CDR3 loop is CSVEDRWASSTDTQYF. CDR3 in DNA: TGCAGCGTTGAAGATCGATGGGCGTCTAGCACAGATACGCAGTATTTT.

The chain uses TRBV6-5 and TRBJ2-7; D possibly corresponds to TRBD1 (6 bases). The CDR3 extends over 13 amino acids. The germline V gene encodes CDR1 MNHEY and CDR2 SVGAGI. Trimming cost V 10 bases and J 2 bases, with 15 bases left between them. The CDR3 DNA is TGTGCCACCTCACGGGACATAACCTACGAGCAGTACTTC. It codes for CATSRDITYEQYF.

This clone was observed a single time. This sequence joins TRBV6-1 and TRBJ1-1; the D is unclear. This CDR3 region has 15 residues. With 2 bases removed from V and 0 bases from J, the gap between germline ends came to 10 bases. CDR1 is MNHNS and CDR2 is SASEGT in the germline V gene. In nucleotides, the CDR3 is TGTGCCAGCAGTGAACCCGGGCTGCTGAACACTGAAGCTTTCTTT. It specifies CASSEPGLLNTEAFF.

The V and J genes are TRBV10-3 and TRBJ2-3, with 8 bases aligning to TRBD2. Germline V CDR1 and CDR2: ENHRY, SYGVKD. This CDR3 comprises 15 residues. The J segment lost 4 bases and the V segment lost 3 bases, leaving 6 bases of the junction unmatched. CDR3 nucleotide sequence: TGTGCCATCAGTGACCCGGGGGGGGGTGCAGATACGCAGTATTTT. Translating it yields CAISDPGGGADTQYF.

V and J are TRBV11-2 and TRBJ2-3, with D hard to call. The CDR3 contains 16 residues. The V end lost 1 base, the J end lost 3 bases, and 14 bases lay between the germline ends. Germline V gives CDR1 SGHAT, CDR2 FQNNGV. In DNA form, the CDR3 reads TGTGCCAGCAGCTTAGGCGCGAGTTGGTCTACAGATACGCAGTATTTT. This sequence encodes CASSLGASWSTDTQYF.

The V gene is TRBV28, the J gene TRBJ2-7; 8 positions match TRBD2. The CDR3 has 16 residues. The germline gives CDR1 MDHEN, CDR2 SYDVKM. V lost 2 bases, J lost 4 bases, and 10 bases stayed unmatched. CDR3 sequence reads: CASSLPSGGSGYEQYF. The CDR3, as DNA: TGTGCCAGCAGTTTACCCAGCGGGGGCTCCGGGTACGAGCAGTACTTC. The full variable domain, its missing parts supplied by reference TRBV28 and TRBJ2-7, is DVKVTQSSRYLVKRTGEKVFLECVQDMDHENMFWYRQDPGLGLRLIYFSYDVKMKEKGDIPEGYSVSREKKERFSLILESASTNQTSMYLCASSLPSGGSGYEQYFGPGTRLTVT.

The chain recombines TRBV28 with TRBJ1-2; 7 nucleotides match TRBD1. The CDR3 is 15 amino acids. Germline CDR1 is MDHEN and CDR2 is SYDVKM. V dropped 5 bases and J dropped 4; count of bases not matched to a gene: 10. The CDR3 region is CASSPGQLLSYGYTF. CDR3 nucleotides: TGTGCCAGCAGTCCGGGACAGCTTCTCAGCTATGGCTACACCTTC.

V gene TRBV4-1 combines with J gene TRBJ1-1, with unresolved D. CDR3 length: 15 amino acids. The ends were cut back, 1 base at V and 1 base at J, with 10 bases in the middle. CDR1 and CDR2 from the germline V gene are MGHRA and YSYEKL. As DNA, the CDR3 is TGCGCCAGCAGCCAAGTGGGCCAGTCGAACACTGAAGCTTTCTTT. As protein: CASSQVGQSNTEAFF.

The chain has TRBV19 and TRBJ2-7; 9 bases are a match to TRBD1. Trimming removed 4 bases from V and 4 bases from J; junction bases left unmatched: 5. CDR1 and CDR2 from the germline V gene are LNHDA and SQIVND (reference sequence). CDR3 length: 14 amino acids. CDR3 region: CASSKGTGWYEQYF. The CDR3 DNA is TGTGCCAGTAGTAAAGGGACAGGGTGGTACGAGCAGTACTTC.

The CDR3 nucleotides read TGTGCCAGCAGTTCCCACGGGACAGGGAGGGAAAAACTGTTTTTT. Protein product: CASSSHGTGREKLFF. The chain has TRBV6-6 and TRBJ1-4; 9 bases are shared with TRBD1. This CDR3 comprises 15 residues. The V and J ends lost 4 bases and 8 bases, in that order; junction bases with no gene match: 8. Per the germline V gene, CDR1 is MNHNY and CDR2 is SVGAGI (reference sequence).

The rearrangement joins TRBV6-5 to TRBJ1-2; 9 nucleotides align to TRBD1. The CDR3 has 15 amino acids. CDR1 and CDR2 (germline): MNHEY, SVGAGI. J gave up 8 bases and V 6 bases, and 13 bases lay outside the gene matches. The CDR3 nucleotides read TGTGCCAGCAGAGAAACAGGGGGCCCCTCTAAGGGCTACACCTTC. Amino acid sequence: CASRETGGPSKGYTF.

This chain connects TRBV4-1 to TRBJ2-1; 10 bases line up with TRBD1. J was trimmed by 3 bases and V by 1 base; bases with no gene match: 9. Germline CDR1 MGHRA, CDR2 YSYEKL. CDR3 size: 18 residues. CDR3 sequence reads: CASSQATGGAVLYNEQFF. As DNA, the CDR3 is TGCGCCAGCAGCCAAGCGACAGGGGGCGCGGTCCTCTACAATGAGCAGTTCTTC.

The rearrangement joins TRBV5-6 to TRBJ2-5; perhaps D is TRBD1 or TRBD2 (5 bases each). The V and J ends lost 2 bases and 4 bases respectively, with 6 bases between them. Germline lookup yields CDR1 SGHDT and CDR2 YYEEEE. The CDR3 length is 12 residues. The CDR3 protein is CASSFGGETQYF. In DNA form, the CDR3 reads TGTGCCAGCAGCTTTGGGGGAGAGACCCAGTACTTC.